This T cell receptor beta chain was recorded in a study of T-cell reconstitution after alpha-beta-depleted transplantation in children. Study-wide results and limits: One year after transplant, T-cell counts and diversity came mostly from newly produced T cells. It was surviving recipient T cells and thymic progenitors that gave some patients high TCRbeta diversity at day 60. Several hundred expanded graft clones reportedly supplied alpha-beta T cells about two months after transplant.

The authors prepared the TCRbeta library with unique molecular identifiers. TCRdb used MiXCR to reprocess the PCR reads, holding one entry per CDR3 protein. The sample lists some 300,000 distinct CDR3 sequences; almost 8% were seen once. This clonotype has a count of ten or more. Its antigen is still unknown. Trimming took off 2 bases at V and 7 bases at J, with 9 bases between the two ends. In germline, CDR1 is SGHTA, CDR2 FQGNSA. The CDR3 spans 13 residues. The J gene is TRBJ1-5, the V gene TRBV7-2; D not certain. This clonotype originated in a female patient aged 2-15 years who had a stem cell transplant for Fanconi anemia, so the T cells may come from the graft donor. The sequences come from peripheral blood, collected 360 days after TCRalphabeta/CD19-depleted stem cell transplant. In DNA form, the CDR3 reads TGTGCCAGCAGCTTACAGAGGGAACAGCCCCAGCATTTT. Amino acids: CASSLQREQPQHF.